This T cell receptor beta chain appears in the sequencing data of a study of blood T cell repertoires in COVID-19. Whole-study context: Sites in the United States, Italy and Spain provided acute and convalescent COVID-19 samples. The cDNA or gDNA used as material had been derived from T cells, B-cell-depleted T cells, or PBMCs.

CDR3 length equals 14 residues. Germline V gene lookup returns CDR1 SGHRS and CDR2 YFSETQ. V was pared by 5 bases and J by 3 bases, with 12 bases between. In the authors' workflow: Estimated nucleated cell counts came from reference gene primer amplification. Here immunoSEQ multiplex PCR was the method, and the copy in TCRdb shows in-frame clones only, minus some. That table gives V, J and clone size, and the DNA gave D and trimming. The repertoire holds hundreds of thousands of clones, with around 88% as singletons. This sequence originates from a woman between 25 and 40 years old with acute or convalescent COVID-19. Sequencing was done on a sample of peripheral blood. This chain uses TRBV5-1 with TRBJ2-1; D is possibly TRBD1 (5 bases). CDR3 amino acids: CASRLGENYNEQFF. The CDR3 DNA reads as TGCGCCAGCAGGTTAGGGGAAAACTACAATGAGCAGTTCTTC.